This TCR beta chain comes out of a study of blood T cell repertoires in COVID-19. Study in general: T cells, B-cell-depleted T cells, or PBMCs supplied cDNA or gDNA.

Clones were sequenced by immunoSEQ multiplex PCR, and TCRdb holds only the in-frame ones, with some missing. In the table there are some 150,000 clones, over 75% of which are singletons. The V gene's germline CDR1 is SEHNR and CDR2 FQNEAQ (reference sequence). Trimming took 4 bases from V and 2 from J, leaving 12 bases between them. CDR3 length equals 15 residues. This clone was seen only a few times. The chain combines TRBV7-9 with TRBJ1-3; D call uncertain. Sequenced input: peripheral blood. The TCR originated in a woman aged 60 to 75 with COVID-19, enrolled during active disease. CDR3 coding DNA: TGTGCCAGCAGCTCGGGGATCCTCCCTGGAAACACCATATATTTT. Its translation: CASSSGILPGNTIYF.